This paragraph covers one T cell receptor (beta chain) sequence. The target antigen is unknown. Method: immunoSEQ multiplex PCR; TCRdb's copy keeps in-frame clones and lacks some. The sample has 380,000 or so clones, more than 85% seen once; the top ten hold 5%. This sample's treatment: some 19 received Ad26.COV2.S at low or high dose, single or two shots; 5 received placebo; per-sample allocation not given. After the first vaccine or placebo injection, samples were drawn on day 63. Donor was an adult aged 18-55 years in Boston. These data are taken from a study of Ad26.COV2.S vaccination and SARS-CoV-2 variants. General study findings and limits: Marked by substantial breadth, spike-specific CD8+ and CD4+ T cell responses were reportedly seen after vaccination.

V lost 4 bases and J lost 0, with 6 bases in between. Germline CDR1 is MNHEY and CDR2 is SVGAGI. The CDR3 spans 13 residues. The chain combines TRBV6-5 with TRBJ2-5; D is unresolved. The TCR originated in a person between 18 and 65 years old who received the Ad26.COV2.S COVID-19 vaccine or a placebo. This material consisted of peripheral blood, taken in a trial of Ad26.COV2.S vaccine versus placebo. The CDR3 is CASSFGYQETQYF. CDR3 nucleotide sequence: TGTGCCAGCAGTTTTGGGTACCAAGAGACCCAGTACTTC.